These 18 T cell receptor beta chains came from one sample sequenced in a study of cytomegalovirus exposure and HLA in healthy donors. With 60 Vbeta and 13 Jbeta primers, the PCR was carried out. Sequenced by immunoSEQ multiplex PCR; TCRdb stores in-frame clones only, minus some. The ten top clones account for 1.5% to 2%, within a sample of 100,000 to 150,000 clones. The sample comprised PBMCs. All receptors derive from a young man in good health and CMV-seronegative.

The CDR3 region is CASTRQSTQYF. The CDR3 DNA reads as TGTGCCAGTACAAGACAGTCCACGCAGTATTTT. The chain couples TRBV6-1 to TRBJ2-3, with D possibly TRBD1 on 5 matching bases. This CDR3 is built from 11 residues. Germline V lookup: CDR1 MNHNS, CDR2 SASEGT. Trimming removed 9 bases at V and 9 bases at J, with 13 bases between.

The chain employs TRBV5-1 and TRBJ2-3, with TRBD1 matching 7 bases. The junction had 2 bases not matched to a gene; V was cut back by 1 base and J by 0 bases. Germline V CDR1 and CDR2: SGHRS, YFSETQ. The CDR3 is made up of 15 amino acids. DNA of the CDR3: TGCGCCAGCAGCTTGAGGGGGCTTAGCACAGATACGCAGTATTTT. Translated: CASSLRGLSTDTQYF.

This chain links TRBV6-5 with TRBJ2-5; the match to TRBD1 covers 7 bases. The DNA end lines up better with TRBJ2-7; the J call may be wrong. The CDR3 is made up of 14 amino acids. Germline assignment: CDR1 MNHEY and CDR2 SVGAGI. The chain's CDR3 is CASSQDRLPYEQYF. CDR3 DNA: TGTGCCAGCAGCCAGGACAGGTTACCTTACGAGCAGTACTTC.

The J gene is TRBJ1-4, the V gene TRBV2; the match to TRBD1 covers 7 bases. The CDR3 spans 14 residues. Per the germline V gene, CDR1 is SNHLY and CDR2 is FYNNEI. Trimming took 5 bases from V and 3 from J; bases not matched to a gene: 3. The CDR3 DNA reads as TGTGCCAGCAGTTCAGGGGGTGCTAATGAAAAACTGTTTTTT. Translating it yields CASSSGGANEKLFF.

V and J are TRBV5-1 and TRBJ2-1, with 13 bases matching TRBD2. J gave up 5 bases and V 3 bases, and 8 bases lay outside the gene matches. This CDR3 has 17 residues. The V gene's germline CDR1 is SGHRS and CDR2 YFSETQ. The CDR3 is CASSSGLAGVAHNEQFF. The DNA of the CDR3 is TGCGCCAGCAGCTCTGGACTAGCGGGGGTCGCCCACAATGAGCAGTTCTTC.

Comments on this clone: Other DNA sequences of this sample code for an identical CDR3. V usage is TRBV5-1 and J usage is TRBJ2-1; D is uncertain. CDR1 and CDR2 from the germline V gene are SGHRS and YFSETQ. V was trimmed by 0 bases and J by 6 bases, leaving 4 bases between them. There are 12 residues in the CDR3. Written as DNA, the CDR3 is TGCGCCAGCAGCTTGGGCGGCAATGAGCAGTTCTTC. This sequence encodes CASSLGGNEQFF.

The chain combines TRBV7-3 with TRBJ1-1, with unresolved D. The CDR3 totals 17 residues. Germline CDR1 SGHTA, CDR2 FQGTGA. V dropped 1 base and J dropped 3 bases, with 18 bases sitting between them. The CDR3 sequence: CASSLKSGIGVDTEAFF. Here the CDR3 DNA reads TGTGCCAGCAGCTTAAAGTCAGGCATAGGCGTTGACACTGAAGCTTTCTTT.

CDR3 amino acids: CASSLPGIYTDTQYF. DNA for the CDR3: TGTGCCAGCAGCTTACCAGGGATTTACACAGATACGCAGTATTTT. The J gene is TRBJ2-3, the V gene TRBV7-2; D might be TRBD1 (5 bases). V dropped 2 bases and J dropped 2 bases, with 11 bases sitting between them. This CDR3 is 15 amino acids long. Germline V gene data show CDR1 as SGHTA and CDR2 as FQGNSA.

The V gene is TRBV7-9, the J gene TRBJ2-5; 16 nucleotides line up with TRBD2. The CDR3 covers 19 residues. V lost 3 bases to trimming and J lost 2 bases; unmatched junction nucleotides: 9. Germline V gives CDR1 SEHNR, CDR2 FQNEAQ (reference sequence). The CDR3 DNA sequence: TGTGCCAGCAGCTTTCTCGGGACTAGCGGGAGGGGGCGGCAAGAGACCCAGTACTTC. Translating gives CASSFLGTSGRGRQETQYF. The variable domain in full, with the rest retrieved from reference TRBV7-9 and TRBJ2-5, is DTGVSQNPRHKITKRGQNVTFRCDPISEHNRLYWYRQTLGQGPEFLTYFQNEAQLEKSRLLSDRFSAERPKGSFSTLEIQRTEQGDSAMYLCASSFLGTSGRGRQETQYFGPGTRLLVL.

The chain links TRBV11-2 to TRBJ2-1; D is unclear. The CDR3 totals 15 residues. Germline lookup yields CDR1 SGHAT and CDR2 FQNNGV. The V gene lost 6 bases and the J gene lost 4 bases, with 16 bases spanning the gap. The CDR3 sequence: CASRTTDIGYNEQFF. CDR3 coding DNA: TGTGCCAGCAGAACGACGGATATCGGGTACAATGAGCAGTTCTTC. The full variable domain, completed using reference TRBV11-2 and TRBJ2-1, is EAGVAQSPRYKIIEKRQSVAFWCNPISGHATLYWYQQILGQGPKLLIQFQNNGVVDDSQLPKDRFSAERLKGVDSTLKIQPAKLEDSAVYLCASRTTDIGYNEQFFGPGTRLTVL.

The genes are TRBV5-4 and TRBJ1-6, with a weak D call TRBD1 (5 bases). CDR1 and CDR2 (germline): SGHNT, YYREEE (reference sequence). V lost 4 bases and J lost 10, with 21 bases in between. The CDR3 length is 16 residues. The CDR3 is CASSPGVAVAVSPLHF. CDR3 bases: TGTGCCAGCAGCCCGGGGGTCGCCGTCGCGGTGTCACCCCTCCACTTT.

The V call is TRBV6-5, the J call TRBJ2-5; 8 bases align to TRBD2. Trimming took 5 bases from V and 5 from J; bases not matched to a gene: 10. The CDR3 extends over 15 amino acids. In germline, CDR1 is MNHEY, CDR2 SVGAGI. The CDR3 nucleotides read TGTGCCAGCAGTCAAACCGGGACTAGAGGGGAGACCCAGTACTTC. It yields the protein CASSQTGTRGETQYF.

This chain uses TRBV18 with TRBJ2-5; tentative D call: TRBD2 (5 bases). Germline values: CDR1 KGHSH, CDR2 LQKENI. Trimming removed 0 bases from V and 5 bases from J, with 13 bases in between. This CDR3 region has 15 residues. The CDR3 is CASSPPLTGWETQYF. In DNA, the CDR3 is TGTGCCAGCTCACCACCGCTCACGGGGTGGGAGACCCAGTACTTC.

The rearrangement links TRBV5-1 to TRBJ1-3; the D is unclear. Germline V gene data show CDR1 as SGHRS and CDR2 as YFSETQ. V lost 4 bases, J lost 9 bases, and 14 bases lay in between. CDR3 length equals 13 residues. The CDR3 spells CASSDGPSGTIYF. The DNA for the CDR3 is TGCGCCAGCAGCGACGGTCCTTCGGGCACCATATATTTT.

J is TRBJ2-1 and V is TRBV6-5; the D is unclear. The CDR3 runs to 13 residues. Per germline, CDR1 MNHEY and CDR2 SVGAGI. With 5 bases removed from V and 9 bases from J, the gap between germline ends came to 14 bases. CDR3 nucleotide sequence: TGTGCCAGCAGTGAAATAGATGTCGGTGAGCAGTTCTTC. Residues: CASSEIDVGEQFF.

The chain couples TRBV30 to TRBJ1-1, with 8 bases fitting TRBD1. Germline CDR1 GTSNPN, CDR2 SVGIG (reference sequence). The V gene end was trimmed by 3 bases and the J gene end by 4 bases; junction bases not matched to a gene: 7. The CDR3 loop spans 14 amino acids. CDR3 in amino acids: CAWRAGGAGTEAFF. The CDR3 bases are TGTGCCTGGAGAGCAGGGGGCGCGGGCACTGAAGCTTTCTTT.

As concerns this clone: The junction departs from the called germline gene at one end, perhaps through a read error. The rearrangement joins TRBV7-8 to TRBJ2-4; 7 bases are a match to TRBD2. From germline, CDR1 is SGHVS and CDR2 FQNEAQ. This CDR3 region has 16 residues. CDR3 coding DNA: TGTGCCAGCAGCTTGTCCCGGACGGGAGGCCCCGGGATTCGGTACTTC. Translated, it gives CASSLSRTGGPGIRYF.

The chain uses TRBV6-5 and TRBJ1-1; 7 bases map to TRBD1. V trimming: 0 bases; J trimming: 4 bases; junction bases outside the gene matches: 8. This CDR3 is built from 16 residues. Germline assignment: CDR1 MNHEY and CDR2 SVGAGI. The CDR3 loop reads CASSYSTTGVVTEAFF. The CDR3 DNA follows: TGTGCCAGCAGTTACTCGACCACAGGGGTTGTCACTGAAGCTTTCTTT.